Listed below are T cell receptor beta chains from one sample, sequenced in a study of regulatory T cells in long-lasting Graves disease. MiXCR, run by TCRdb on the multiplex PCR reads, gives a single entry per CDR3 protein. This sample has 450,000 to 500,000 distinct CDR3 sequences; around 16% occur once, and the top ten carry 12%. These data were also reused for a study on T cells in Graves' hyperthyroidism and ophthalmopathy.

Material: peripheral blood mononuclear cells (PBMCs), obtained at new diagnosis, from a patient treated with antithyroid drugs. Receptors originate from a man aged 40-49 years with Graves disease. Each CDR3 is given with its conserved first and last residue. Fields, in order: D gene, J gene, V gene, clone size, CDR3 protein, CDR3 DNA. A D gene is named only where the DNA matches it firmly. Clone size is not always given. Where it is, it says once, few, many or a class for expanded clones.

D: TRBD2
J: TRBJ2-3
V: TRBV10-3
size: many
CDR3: CAISVTTSGRRDTQYF
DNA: TGTGCCATCAGTGTGACGACTAGCGGGAGAAGAGATACGCAGTATTTT

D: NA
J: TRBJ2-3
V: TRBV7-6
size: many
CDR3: CASSLEARPDTQYF
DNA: TGTGCCAGCAGCTTGGAGGCTCGCCCAGATACGCAGTATTTT

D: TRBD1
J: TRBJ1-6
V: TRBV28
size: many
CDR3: CASSSPRDRNFGVRYSPLHF
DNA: TGTGCCAGCAGTTCCCCCCGGGACAGGAACTTTGGCGTGCGGTATTCACCCCTCCACTTT

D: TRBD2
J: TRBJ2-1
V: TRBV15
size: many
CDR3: CATSRAGLANLNEQFF
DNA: TGTGCCACCAGCAGAGCGGGACTAGCTAATTTAAATGAGCAGTTCTTC

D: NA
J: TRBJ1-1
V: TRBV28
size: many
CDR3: CASKSILGTEAFF
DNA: TGTGCCAGCAAGAGTATTCTTGGCACTGAAGCTTTCTTT

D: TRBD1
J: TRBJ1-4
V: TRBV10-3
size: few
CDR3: CAISPRTGVGEKLFF
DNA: TGTGCCATCAGTCCCCGGACAGGGGTTGGTGAAAAACTGTTTTTT

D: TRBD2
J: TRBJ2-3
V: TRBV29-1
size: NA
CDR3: CSVALIAGVSDTQYF
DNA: TGCAGCGTCGCTTTAATAGCGGGAGTTTCGGATACGCAGTATTTT

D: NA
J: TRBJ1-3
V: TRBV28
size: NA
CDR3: CASSLSRTAHFSGNIIYF
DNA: TGTGCCAGCAGTCTAAGCCGGACCGCGCACTTCTCTGGAAACATCATATATTTT

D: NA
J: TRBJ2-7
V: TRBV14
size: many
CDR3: CASSQDHGVGEQYF
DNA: TGTGCCAGCAGCCAAGATCATGGAGTCGGCGAGCAGTACTTC

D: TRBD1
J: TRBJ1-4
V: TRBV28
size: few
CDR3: CASSLLNRDRVF
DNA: TGTGCCAGCAGTTTATTGAATCGGGACAGGGTTTTT

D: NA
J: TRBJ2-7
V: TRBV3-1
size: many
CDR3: CASSQGVAYEQYF
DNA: TGTGCCAGCAGCCAAGGAGTAGCCTACGAGCAGTACTTC

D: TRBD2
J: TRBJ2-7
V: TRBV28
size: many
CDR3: CASSHGSVTSGRSPYEQYF
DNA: TGTGCCAGCAGTCATGGGTCCGTGACTAGCGGGAGATCCCCTTACGAGCAGTACTTC

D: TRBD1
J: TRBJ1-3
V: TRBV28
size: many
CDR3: CASSPTGYSGNTIYF
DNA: TGTGCCAGCAGTCCGACAGGGTACTCTGGAAACACCATATATTTT

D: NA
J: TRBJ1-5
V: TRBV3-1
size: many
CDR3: CASSQGSGGQPQHF
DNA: TGTGCCAGCAGCCAGGGCTCGGGAGGTCAGCCCCAGCATTTT

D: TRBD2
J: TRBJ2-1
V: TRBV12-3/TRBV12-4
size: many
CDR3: CASSLRTSGPREQFF
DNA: TGTGCCAGCAGTCTAAGGACTAGCGGCCCTAGGGAGCAGTTCTTC

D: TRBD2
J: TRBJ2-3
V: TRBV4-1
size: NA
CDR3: CASSQVGLAELQAQYF
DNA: TGCGCCAGCAGCCAAGTGGGGCTAGCGGAGCTCCAAGCGCAGTATTTT

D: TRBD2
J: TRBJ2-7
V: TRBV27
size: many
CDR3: CASTFRGGTYEQYF
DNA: TGTGCCAGCACCTTTCGGGGGGGGACCTACGAGCAGTACTTC

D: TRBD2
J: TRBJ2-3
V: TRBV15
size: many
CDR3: CATSSLAGGSYTDTQYF
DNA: TGTGCCACCAGCAGCCTAGCGGGAGGGTCCTACACAGATACGCAGTATTTT

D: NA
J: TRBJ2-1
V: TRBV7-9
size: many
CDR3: CASSLMAGKGNEQFF
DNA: TGTGCCAGCAGCTTGATGGCAGGGAAGGGCAATGAGCAGTTCTTC

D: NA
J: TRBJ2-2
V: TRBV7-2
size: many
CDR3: CASSPRDGNTGELFF
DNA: TGTGCCAGCAGCCCGAGGGACGGTAACACCGGGGAGCTGTTTTTT

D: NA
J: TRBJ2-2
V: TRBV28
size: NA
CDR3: CASRGRGTTGELFF
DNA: TGTGCCAGTCGGGGCAGAGGTACGACCGGGGAGCTGTTTTTT

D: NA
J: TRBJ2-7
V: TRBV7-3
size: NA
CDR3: CASSLTSDSYEQCF
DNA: TGTGCCAGCAGCTTAACGTCGGATTCCTACGAGCAGTGCTTC

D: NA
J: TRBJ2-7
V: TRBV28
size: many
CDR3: CASSLSSPEKYF
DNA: TGTGCCAGCAGCTTGTCAAGCCCGGAGAAGTACTTC

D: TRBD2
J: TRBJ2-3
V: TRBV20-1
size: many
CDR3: CSAGLRTSVTDTQYF
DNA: TGCAGTGCTGGCCTTCGGACTAGCGTTACAGATACGCAGTATTTT

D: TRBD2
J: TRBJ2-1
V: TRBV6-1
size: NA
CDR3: CATSFYSGRAAYNEQFF
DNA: TGTGCCACCTCGTTTTATAGCGGGAGGGCCGCCTACAATGAGCAGTTCTTC

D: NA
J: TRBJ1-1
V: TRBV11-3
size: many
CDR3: CASSLGGVMNTEAFF
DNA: TGTGCCAGCAGTCTAGGGGGGGTTATGAACACTGAAGCTTTCTTT

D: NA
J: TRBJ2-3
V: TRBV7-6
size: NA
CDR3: CASSPAWGDF
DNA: TGTGCCAGCAGCCCGGCCTGGGGGGATTTT

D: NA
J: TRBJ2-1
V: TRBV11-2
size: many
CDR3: CASSLPSGVEQFF
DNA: TGTGCCAGCAGCTTACCCTCAGGGGTTGAGCAGTTCTTC

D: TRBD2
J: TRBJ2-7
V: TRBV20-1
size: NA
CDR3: CSAPGLAGGYEQYF
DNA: TGCAGTGCCCCCGGACTAGCGGGAGGTTACGAGCAGTACTTC

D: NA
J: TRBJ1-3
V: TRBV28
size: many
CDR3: CASSPGTGSSGNTIYF
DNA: TGTGCCAGCAGTCCAGGGACGGGAAGCTCTGGAAACACCATATATTTT

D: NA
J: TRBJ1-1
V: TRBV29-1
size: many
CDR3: CSVQRIMNTEAFF
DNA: TGCAGCGTCCAACGGATCATGAACACTGAAGCTTTCTTT

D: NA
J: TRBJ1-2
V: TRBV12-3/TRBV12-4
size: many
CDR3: CASRLYYGYTF
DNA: TGTGCCAGCAGATTATACTATGGCTACACCTTC

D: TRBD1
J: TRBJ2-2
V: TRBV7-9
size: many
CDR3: CASTKPGQITGELFF
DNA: TGTGCCAGCACCAAACCGGGACAGATAACCGGGGAGCTGTTTTTT

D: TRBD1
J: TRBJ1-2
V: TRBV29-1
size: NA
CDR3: CSVRDRANYGYTF
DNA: TGCAGCGTCCGGGACAGGGCTAACTATGGCTACACCTTC

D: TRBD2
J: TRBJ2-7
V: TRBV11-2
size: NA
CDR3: CASRRLAGAEQYF
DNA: TGTGCCAGCAGACGACTAGCGGGAGCCGAGCAGTACTTC

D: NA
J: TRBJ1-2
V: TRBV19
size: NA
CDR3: CASSIHRFYGYTF
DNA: TGTGCCAGTAGTATTCACAGGTTCTATGGCTACACCTTC

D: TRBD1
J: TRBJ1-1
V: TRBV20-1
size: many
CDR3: CSAKGTGVSGEAFF
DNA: TGCAGTGCGAAAGGGACAGGGGTTAGTGGGGAAGCTTTCTTT

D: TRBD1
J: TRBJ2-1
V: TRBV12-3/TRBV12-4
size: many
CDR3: CASSSQNRGYNEQFF
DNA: TGTGCCAGCAGTTCTCAAAACAGGGGCTACAATGAGCAGTTCTTC

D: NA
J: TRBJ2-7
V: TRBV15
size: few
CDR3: CATSIETGSPYEQYF
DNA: TGTGCCACCAGCATAGAAACAGGGTCCCCCTACGAGCAGTACTTC

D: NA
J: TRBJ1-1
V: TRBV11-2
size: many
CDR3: CASSWDHYEDTEAFF
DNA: TGTGCCAGCAGCTGGGACCACTATGAGGACACTGAAGCTTTCTTT

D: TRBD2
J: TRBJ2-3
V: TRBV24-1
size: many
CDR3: CATSDLSSGRLTDTQYF
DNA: TGTGCCACCAGTGATTTGTCTAGCGGGAGACTCACAGATACGCAGTATTTT

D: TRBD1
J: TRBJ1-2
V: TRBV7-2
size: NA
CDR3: CASSLVPLFWTGGAESYGYTF
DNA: TGTGCCAGCAGCTTAGTTCCGTTGTTTTGGACAGGGGGCGCCGAGAGCTATGGCTACACCTTC

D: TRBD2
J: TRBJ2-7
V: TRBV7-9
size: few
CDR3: CASSYERGAYEQYF
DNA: TGTGCCAGCAGTTACGAGCGGGGAGCCTACGAGCAGTACTTC

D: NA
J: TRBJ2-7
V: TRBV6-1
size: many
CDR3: CATKNRGLVYEQYF
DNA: TGTGCCACCAAAAACAGGGGACTCGTCTACGAGCAGTACTTC

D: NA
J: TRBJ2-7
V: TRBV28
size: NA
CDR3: CASSPQLWGSYEQYF
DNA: TGTGCCAGCAGTCCCCAGTTATGGGGATCCTACGAGCAGTACTTC

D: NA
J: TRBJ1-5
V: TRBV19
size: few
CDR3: CASSIGAGRGNQPQHF
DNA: TGTGCCAGTAGTATAGGGGCTGGCAGGGGCAATCAGCCCCAGCATTTT

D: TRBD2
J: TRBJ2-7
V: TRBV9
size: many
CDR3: CASSVAGLAGTDEQYF
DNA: TGTGCCAGCAGCGTAGCAGGACTAGCGGGAACCGACGAGCAGTACTTC

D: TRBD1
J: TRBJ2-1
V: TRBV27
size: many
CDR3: CASSFSQGDIPNEQFF
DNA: TGTGCCAGCAGTTTCTCACAGGGGGATATCCCTAATGAGCAGTTCTTC

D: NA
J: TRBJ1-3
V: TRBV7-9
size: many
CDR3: CASTQQGRDTIYF
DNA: TGTGCCAGCACCCAACAGGGTCGCGACACCATATATTTT

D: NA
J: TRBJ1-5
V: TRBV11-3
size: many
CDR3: CASSFRQKGYSNQPQHF
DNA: TGTGCCAGCAGCTTTCGACAGAAAGGATATAGCAATCAGCCCCAGCATTTT

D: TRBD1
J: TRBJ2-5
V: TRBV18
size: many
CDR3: CASSPPGQAIPKAQYF
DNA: TGTGCCAGCTCGCCCCCGGGACAGGCTATCCCAAAGGCCCAGTACTTC

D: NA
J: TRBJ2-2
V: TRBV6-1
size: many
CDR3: CASRPAGQDTGELFF
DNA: TGTGCCAGCAGACCCGCGGGGCAGGACACCGGGGAGCTGTTTTTT

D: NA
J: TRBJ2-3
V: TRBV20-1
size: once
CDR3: CSASRDSRTDTQYF
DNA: TGCAGTGCTAGCCGGGACTCCCGCACAGATACGCAGTATTTT

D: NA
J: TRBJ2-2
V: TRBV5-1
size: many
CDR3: CASSSEVPGRTGTGELFF
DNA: TGCGCCAGCAGCTCAGAGGTTCCGGGCCGAACGGGTACCGGGGAGCTGTTTTTT

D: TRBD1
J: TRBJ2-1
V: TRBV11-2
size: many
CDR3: CASSFTGAYNEQFF
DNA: TGTGCCAGCAGCTTCACAGGGGCCTACAATGAGCAGTTCTTC